This T cell receptor (beta chain) derives from a study of shared clonotypes between healthy human individuals. Clones were sequenced by immunoSEQ multiplex PCR, and TCRdb holds only the in-frame ones, with some missing. The profile shows roughly 1.5 million clones, approximately 98% of them singletons. V gave up 3 bases and J gave up 3 bases; unmatched junction bases: 5. Germline V CDR1 and CDR2: SGHAT, FQNNGV. The CDR3 totals 15 residues. The rearrangement links TRBV11-2 to TRBJ2-5; 9 bases map to TRBD1. This receptor was taken from a man aged 25 to 40 in good health. The sample taken for sequencing was naive CD4+ T cells sorted from blood. Described subset: CD45RA+ positively selected. The CDR3 coding sequence is TGTGCCAGCAGCTTCCGGGACAGGGATAAAGAGACCCAGTACTTC. This translates into CASSFRDRDKETQYF.